Listed below are T cell receptor beta chains from one sample, sequenced in a study of cytomegalovirus exposure and HLA in healthy donors. The assay was immunoSEQ multiplex PCR, and TCRdb's table has in-frame clones only and misses some. Seen here are tens of thousands of clones, 80% to 90% observed once, and the top ten hold about 12%. Sequenced: PBMCs. The receptor set was obtained from a woman in her thirties in good health and CMV-seropositive. The CDR3 runs from the conserved cysteine through the conserved F or W. Each record gives: V gene, D gene, CDR3 length, J gene, clone size, CDR3 DNA, CDR3 protein. D genes are given only for firm matches. Clone size is given for some rows only: seen once, a few or many times, or a class if the clone is expanded.

TRBV4-1,TRBD1,18,TRBJ1-4,-,TGCGCCAGCAGCCCTGAAGACAGGGGCGGTATAACTAATGAAAAACTGTTTTTT,CASSPEDRGGITNEKLFF
TRBV19,-,13,TRBJ1-1,few,TGTGCCAGTAGTATAGGGCAGGGCTCTGAAGCTTTCTTT,CASSIGQGSEAFF
TRBV27,-,13,TRBJ2-3,-,TGTGCCAGCAGCCCCCATTTCCCAGATACGCAGTATTTT,CASSPHFPDTQYF
TRBV7-9,-,13,TRBJ2-5,-,TGTGCCAGCAGCGCTAATGGGGGGGAGACCCAGTACTTC,CASSANGGETQYF
TRBV7-2,-,14,TRBJ1-1,-,TGTGCCAGCAGCTTATCCCCGCGGAACACTGAAGCTTTCTTT,CASSLSPRNTEAFF
TRBV19,TRBD1,17,TRBJ2-6,-,TGTGCCAGTAGTCAAGGGACAGGGGTAGCGGGGGCCAACGTCCTGACTTTC,CASSQGTGVAGANVLTF
TRBV27,-,16,TRBJ2-7,-,TGTGCCAGCAGTTTATACGGGGGGGACAGCTCCTACGAGCAGTACTTC,CASSLYGGDSSYEQYF
TRBV20-1,TRBD1,11,TRBJ1-2,-,TGCAGTGCCCGACAGGGTCGCGGCTACACCTTC,CSARQGRGYTF
TRBV30,TRBD2,13,TRBJ2-1,-,TGTGCCTGGAGTCCGGCGGGAGACAATGAGCAGTTCTTC,CAWSPAGDNEQFF
TRBV5-4,-,16,TRBJ2-2,-,TGTGCCAGCAGCTTGTCGGTGACAGTAGAGTACGGGGAGCTGTTTTTT,CASSLSVTVEYGELFF
TRBV28,-,13,TRBJ1-1,-,TGTGCCAGCAGTCTGACAGGAGATTCTGAAGCTTTCTTT,CASSLTGDSEAFF
TRBV15,-,16,TRBJ2-1,-,TGTGCCACCAGCAGAGATTTAGCTCCTCCTTACAATGAGCAGTTCTTC,CATSRDLAPPYNEQFF
TRBV5-1,-,14,TRBJ1-1,-,TGCGCCAGCAGCCGGGGAGGGGCGAACACTGAAGCTTTCTTT,CASSRGGANTEAFF
TRBV27,TRBD1,15,TRBJ2-2,-,TGTGCCAGCAGTTTATGGACAGGGATGTCCGGGGAGCTGTTTTTT,CASSLWTGMSGELFF
TRBV9,TRBD2,15,TRBJ2-5,-,TGTGCCAGCAGCTCCCGACTAGCGGCTCAAGAGACCCAGTACTTC,CASSSRLAAQETQYF
TRBV6-4,TRBD2,17,TRBJ2-1,-,TGTGCCAGCAGTGACTCGAAGGTCGGCGGGAGGGCCAATGAGCAGTTCTTC,CASSDSKVGGRANEQFF
TRBV9,TRBD2,15,TRBJ2-3,-,TGTGCCAGCAGCGCTGGACTAGCGCGCACAGATACGCAGTATTTT,CASSAGLARTDTQYF
TRBV5-1,TRBD2,14,TRBJ2-7,-,TGCGCCAGCAGCCTCAGCGGGAGGCCCGTCGAGCAGTACTTC,CASSLSGRPVEQYF
TRBV30,-,11,TRBJ1-1,once,TGTGCCTGGATGGGGCCCACTGAAGCTTTCTTT,CAWMGPTEAFF
TRBV5-6,TRBD1,15,TRBJ1-1,-,TGTGCCAGCAGCTTGACAGGGGACCTGAACACTGAAGCTTTCTTT,CASSLTGDLNTEAFF
TRBV5-4,TRBD2,16,TRBJ2-1,-,TGTGCCAGCAGCTTTGGGACTAGCGGGATTCGCAATGAGCAGTTCTTC,CASSFGTSGIRNEQFF
TRBV19,TRBD2,16,TRBJ2-3,-,TGTGCCAGTAGTGGGGCGAGCGGGAGACCTCGGGATACGCAGTATTTT,CASSGASGRPRDTQYF
TRBV27,-,13,TRBJ2-1,-,TGTGCCAGCAAACGAACAGACTACAATGAGCAGTTCTTC,CASKRTDYNEQFF
TRBV4-2,TRBD2,16,TRBJ2-7,-,TGTGCCAGCAGCCACCTGACTAGCGGGAGCGGCCGCGAGCAGTACTTC,CASSHLTSGSGREQYF
TRBV28,-,14,TRBJ2-7,-,TGTGCCAGCAGTTTAGTGGGCGAGAGCTACGAGCAGTACTTC,CASSLVGESYEQYF
TRBV5-1,TRBD1,16,TRBJ2-1,-,TGCGCCAGCAGCTTGTGGTCCGGGACAGTCTACAATGAGCAGTTCTTC,CASSLWSGTVYNEQFF
TRBV6-4,TRBD1,12,TRBJ1-3,-,TGTGCCAGGGGACAGGGGGGAAACACCATATATTTT,CARGQGGNTIYF
TRBV11-2,-,17,TRBJ2-7,-,TGTGCCAGCAGCTTAGAGGGGACGACGGGAGAGGTTTACGAGCAGTACTTC,CASSLEGTTGEVYEQYF
TRBV6-6,-,15,TRBJ1-3,-,TGTGCCAGCAGCTCCCGAGGGATCTCTGGAAACACCATATATTTT,CASSSRGISGNTIYF
TRBV7-9,-,14,TRBJ2-1,-,TGTGCCAGCAGCTTAGAGTTGGCTAGCACAGAGCAGTTCTTC,CASSLELASTEQFF
TRBV18,-,14,TRBJ1-1,-,TGTGCCAGCTCACCCCGACAGATGAACACTGAAGCTTTCTTT,CASSPRQMNTEAFF
TRBV7-9,TRBD1,14,TRBJ1-6,-,TGTGCCAGCAGTTCGGGACAGCACAATTCACCCCTCCACTTT,CASSSGQHNSPLHF
TRBV4-1,TRBD1,18,TRBJ2-3,-,TGCGCCAGCAGCCAACAAAAACAGGGGGCGATGGGCACAGATACGCAGTATTTT,CASSQQKQGAMGTDTQYF
TRBV5-1,-,15,TRBJ1-3,-,TGCGCCAGCAGCTTGAAGAGTCACTCTGGAAACACCATATATTTT,CASSLKSHSGNTIYF
TRBV9,TRBD2,15,TRBJ2-1,-,TGTGCCAGCAGCGTCGGGACTAGCGGGAGGAGTGAGCAGTTCTTC,CASSVGTSGRSEQFF
TRBV14,-,13,TRBJ2-1,-,TGTGCCAGCAGCCAGACCGACTGGTACGAGCAGTTCTTC,CASSQTDWYEQFF
TRBV18,-,14,TRBJ1-2,-,TGTGCCAGCTCACCACCGAGTGTCCCGCTTGGCTACACCTTC,CASSPPSVPLGYTF
TRBV9,-,14,TRBJ2-3,-,TGTGCCAGCAGCGCCCTTCCCAGCACAGATACGCAGTATTTT,CASSALPSTDTQYF
TRBV19,-,14,TRBJ2-7,-,TGTGCCAGCAAAGGGGCCGCGGGGCCTTACGAGCAGTACTTC,CASKGAAGPYEQYF
TRBV5-1,-,14,TRBJ2-4,-,TGCGCCAGCAGCTTGCAACAGTCCCCCCACATTCAGTACTTC,CASSLQQSPHIQYF
TRBV4-1,-,14,TRBJ2-7,once,TGCGCCAGCAGCCATTCGGGGGCGGGAGCGGAGCAGTACTTC,CASSHSGAGAEQYF
TRBV4-1,TRBD1,16,TRBJ2-7,-,TGCGCCAGCAGCCCAGACAGGGGCCGGCCCCCCAACGAGCAGTACTTC,CASSPDRGRPPNEQYF
TRBV6-1,TRBD2,14,TRBJ2-5,-,TGTGCCAGCGGGCGGACTAGCGGGGGGGAGACCCAGTACTTC,CASGRTSGGETQYF
TRBV6-1,-,11,TRBJ1-5,few,TGTGCCAGCAGTGAACGTCAGCCCCAGCATTTT,CASSERQPQHF
TRBV11-2,TRBD1,14,TRBJ1-6,-,TGTGCCAGCAGCGCAGGGGACAGGGCTTCACCCCTCCACTTT,CASSAGDRASPLHF
TRBV6-1,TRBD1,14,TRBJ1-3,-,TGTGCCAGCGGGACAGGGAACTCTGGAAACACCATATATTTT,CASGTGNSGNTIYF
TRBV6-1,-,15,TRBJ2-6,-,TGTGCCAGCAGTGGACAGCCCGGTGGGGCCAACGTCCTGACTTTC,CASSGQPGGANVLTF
TRBV28,-,14,TRBJ1-4,-,TGTGCCAGCAGTTTATCCCAGGGGAATGAAAAACTGTTTTTT,CASSLSQGNEKLFF
TRBV19,TRBD1,16,TRBJ1-4,-,TGTGCCAGTAGCCAACAAAGACAGGGTCATTTGAAAGAACTGTTTTTT,CASSQQRQGHLKELFF
TRBV16,TRBD2,16,TRBJ2-1,-,TGTGCCAGCAGTCAGATAGCGGGAGGGCTTTACAATGAGCAGTTCTTC,CASSQIAGGLYNEQFF
TRBV29-1,-,13,TRBJ1-2,-,TGCAGCGTTGACAGACAGGCTTACTATGGCTACACCTTC,CSVDRQAYYGYTF
TRBV5-1,-,13,TRBJ2-7,-,TGCGCCAGCAGCTTGAGGACAATCCACGAGCAGTACTTC,CASSLRTIHEQYF
TRBV2,-,14,TRBJ2-1,once,TGTGCCAGCATGGAGGAAAGCTCCTACAATGAGCAGTTCTTC,CASMEESSYNEQFF
TRBV10-1,-,14,TRBJ1-2,-,TGCGCCAGCAGCCCCGATCCAGGGGACGCTGGCTACACCTTC,CASSPDPGDAGYTF
TRBV12-5,-,18,TRBJ2-7,-,TGTGCTAGTGGTTTGGCCCCACGGGGAGGCGGTGCCTCCTACGAGCAGTACTTC,CASGLAPRGGGASYEQYF